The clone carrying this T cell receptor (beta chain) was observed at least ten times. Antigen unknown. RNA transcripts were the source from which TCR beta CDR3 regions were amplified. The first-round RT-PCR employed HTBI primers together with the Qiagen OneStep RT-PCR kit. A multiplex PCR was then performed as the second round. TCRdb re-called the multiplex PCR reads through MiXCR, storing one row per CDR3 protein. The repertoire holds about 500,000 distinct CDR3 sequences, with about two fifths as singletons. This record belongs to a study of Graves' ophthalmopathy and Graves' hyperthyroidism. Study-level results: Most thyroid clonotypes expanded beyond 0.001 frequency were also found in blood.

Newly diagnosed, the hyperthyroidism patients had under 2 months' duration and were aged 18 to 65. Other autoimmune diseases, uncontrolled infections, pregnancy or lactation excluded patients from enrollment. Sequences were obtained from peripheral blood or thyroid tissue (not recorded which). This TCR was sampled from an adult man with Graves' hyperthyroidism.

The CDR3 region is CASRLDRGDTGELFF. The CDR3 nucleotides read TGTGCCAGCAGATTGGACAGGGGGGACACCGGGGAGCTGTTTTTT. The rearrangement joins TRBV7-9 to TRBJ2-2; 10 nucleotides agree with TRBD1. The V and J ends lost 6 bases and 3 bases, in that order; junction bases with no gene match: 4. This CDR3 is 15 amino acids long. CDR1 and CDR2 from the germline V gene are SEHNR and FQNEAQ (reference sequence).